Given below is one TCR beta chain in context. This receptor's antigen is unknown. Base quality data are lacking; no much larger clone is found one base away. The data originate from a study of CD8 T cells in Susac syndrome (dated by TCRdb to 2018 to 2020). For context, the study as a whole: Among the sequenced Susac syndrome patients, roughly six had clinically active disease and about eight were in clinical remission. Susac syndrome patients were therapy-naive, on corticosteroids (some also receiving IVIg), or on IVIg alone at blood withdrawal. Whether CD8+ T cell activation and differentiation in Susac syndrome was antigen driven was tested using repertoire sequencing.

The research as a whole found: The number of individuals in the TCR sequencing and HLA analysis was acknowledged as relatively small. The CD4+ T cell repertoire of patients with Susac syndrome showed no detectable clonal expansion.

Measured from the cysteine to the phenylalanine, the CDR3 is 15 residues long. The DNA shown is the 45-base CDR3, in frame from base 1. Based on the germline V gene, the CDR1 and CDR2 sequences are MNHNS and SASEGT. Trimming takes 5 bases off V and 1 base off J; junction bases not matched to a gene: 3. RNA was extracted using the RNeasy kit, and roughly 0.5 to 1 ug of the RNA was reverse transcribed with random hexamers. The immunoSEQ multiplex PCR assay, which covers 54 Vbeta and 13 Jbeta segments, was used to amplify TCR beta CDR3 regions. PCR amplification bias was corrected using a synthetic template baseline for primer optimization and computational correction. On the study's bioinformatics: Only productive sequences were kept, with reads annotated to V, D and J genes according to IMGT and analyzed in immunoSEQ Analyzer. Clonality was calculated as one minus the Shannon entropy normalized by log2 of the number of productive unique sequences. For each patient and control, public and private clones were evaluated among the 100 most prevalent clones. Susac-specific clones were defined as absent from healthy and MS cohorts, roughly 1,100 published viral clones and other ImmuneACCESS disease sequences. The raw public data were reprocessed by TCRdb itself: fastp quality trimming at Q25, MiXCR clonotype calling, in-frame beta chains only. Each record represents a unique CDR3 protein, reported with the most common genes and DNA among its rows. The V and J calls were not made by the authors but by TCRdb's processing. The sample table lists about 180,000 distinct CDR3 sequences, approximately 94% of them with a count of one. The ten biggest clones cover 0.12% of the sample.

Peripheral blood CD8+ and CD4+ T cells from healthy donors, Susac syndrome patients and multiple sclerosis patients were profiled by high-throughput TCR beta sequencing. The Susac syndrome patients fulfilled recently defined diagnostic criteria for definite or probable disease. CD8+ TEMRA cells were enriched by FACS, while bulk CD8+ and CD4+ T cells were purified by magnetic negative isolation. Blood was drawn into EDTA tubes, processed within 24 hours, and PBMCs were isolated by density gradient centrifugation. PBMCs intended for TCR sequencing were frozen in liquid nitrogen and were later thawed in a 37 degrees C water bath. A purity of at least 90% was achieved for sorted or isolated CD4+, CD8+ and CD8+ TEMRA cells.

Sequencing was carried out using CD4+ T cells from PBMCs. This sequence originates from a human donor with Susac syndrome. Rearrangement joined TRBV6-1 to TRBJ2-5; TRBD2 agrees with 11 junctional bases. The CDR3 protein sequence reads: CASSRGLAGQETQYF. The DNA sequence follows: TGTGCCAGCAGTCGAGGACTAGCGGGCCAAGAGACCCAGTACTTC.